Below are 8 T cell receptor beta chains sequenced from a single sample in a study of CD8 T cells in ankylosing spondylitis. General study points: A TCR beta motif of under 10 highly homologous variants seemed to mark ankylosing spondylitis blood.

Their antigen targets remain unknown. TCRdb used MiXCR to reprocess the 5' RACE reads, holding one entry per CDR3 protein. The sample has some 400,000 distinct CDR3 sequences, 20% to 25% seen once; the top ten hold less than 20%. Sequenced sample: blood, either unsorted or a sorted T cell fraction (not recorded which). These receptors all stem from a male donor with ankylosing spondylitis.

The chain is built from TRBV2 and TRBJ2-1, with 7 bases lining up with TRBD2. CDR1 is SNHLY and CDR2 is FYNNEI in the germline V gene. The CDR3 extends over 14 amino acids. With 6 bases clipped from V and 4 bases from J, the junction kept 6 bases outside the gene matches. CDR3 sequence reads: CASRVAGVYNEQFF. The CDR3 nucleotides are TGTGCCAGCAGGGTAGCGGGCGTATACAATGAGCAGTTCTTC.

The gene calls are TRBV6-1 and TRBJ1-2; the match to TRBD1 covers 9 bases. Germline CDR1 reads MNHNS; CDR2 reads SASEGT. CDR3 length: 14 amino acids. Trimming at V came to 5 bases and at J to 2 bases, leaving 3 bases not matched to a gene. The CDR3 loop is CASSTGTGNYGYTF. CDR3 bases: TGTGCCAGCAGTACCGGGACAGGGAACTATGGCTACACCTTC.

This clonotype was counted only a few times. CDR3 residues: CASSLWGDRGSYEQYF. The CDR3 nucleotides are TGTGCCAGCAGCCTGTGGGGGGACAGGGGATCCTACGAGCAGTACTTC. The genes are TRBV11-2 and TRBJ2-7; 10 bases map to TRBD1. This CDR3 region has 16 residues. The V and J ends lost 5 bases and 1 base, in that order; junction bases with no gene match: 8. Germline V gene sequence: CDR1 SGHAT, CDR2 FQNNGV.

The rearrangement uses TRBV6-5 and TRBJ1-4; 8 positions match TRBD1. V lost 6 bases, J lost 5 bases, and 8 bases stayed unmatched. Per germline, CDR1 MNHEY and CDR2 SVGAGI. This CDR3 is 15 amino acids long. The CDR3 bases are TGTGCCAGCAGCTACGTTACAGGGGGGAATGAAAAACTGTTTTTT. This gives the protein CASSYVTGGNEKLFF.

The chain combines TRBV3-1 with TRBJ2-3; D gene ambiguous. Germline V gene lookup returns CDR1 LGHDT and CDR2 YNNKEL (reference sequence). The CDR3 loop spans 13 amino acids. V shed 3 bases and J shed 2 bases, with 6 bases lying between them. The CDR3 spells CASSHLNTDTQYF. For the CDR3, the DNA is TGTGCCAGCAGCCACTTGAACACAGATACGCAGTATTTT.

This clonotype was recorded a few times. This chain links TRBV10-3 with TRBJ2-7; 8 nucleotides agree with TRBD2. After removal of 4 bases from V and 0 bases from J, the junction contained 2 bases not matched to a gene. The CDR3 consists of 14 residues. Germline CDR1 is ENHRY and CDR2 is SYGVKD. The CDR3 region is CAISVGRDSYEQYF. The CDR3 nucleotides read TGTGCCATCAGTGTCGGGAGGGACTCCTACGAGCAGTACTTC.

This chain joins TRBV6-2 or TRBV6-3 and TRBJ2-1; D is undetermined. Germline CDR1 is MNHEY and CDR2 is SVGEGT. Trimming pared 6 bases from V and 9 bases from J, leaving 12 bases between. There are 12 residues in the CDR3. CDR3 residues: CASSKFFAEQFF. The CDR3 DNA follows: TGTGCCAGCAGCAAGTTCTTCGCTGAGCAGTTCTTC.

This clonotype was seen only a few times. The junction departs from the called germline gene at one end, perhaps through a read error. The rearrangement uses TRBV6-2 or TRBV6-3 and TRBJ1-5; D remains unclear. CDR1 is MNHEY, CDR2 SVGEGT, per germline. This CDR3 region has 14 residues. CDR3 nucleotide sequence: TGTGCCAGCAGTTTTCGAGGGCCGCAAATGGGCCAAAATTTT. Protein sequence: CASSFRGPQMGQNF.